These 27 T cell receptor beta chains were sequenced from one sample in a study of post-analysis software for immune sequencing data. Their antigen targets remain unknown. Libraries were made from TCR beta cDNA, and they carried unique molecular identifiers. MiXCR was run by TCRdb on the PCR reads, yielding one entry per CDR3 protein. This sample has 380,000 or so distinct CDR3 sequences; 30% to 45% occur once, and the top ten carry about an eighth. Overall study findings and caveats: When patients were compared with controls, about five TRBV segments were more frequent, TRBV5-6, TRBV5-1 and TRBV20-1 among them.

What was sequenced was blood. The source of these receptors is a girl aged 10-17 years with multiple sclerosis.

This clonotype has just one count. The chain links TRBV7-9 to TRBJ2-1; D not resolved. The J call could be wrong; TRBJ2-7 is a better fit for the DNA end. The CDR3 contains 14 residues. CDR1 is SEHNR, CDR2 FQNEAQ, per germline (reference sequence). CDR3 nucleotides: TGTGCCAGCAGCTCCGACGGATACTACAATGAGCAGTACTTC. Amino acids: CASSSDGYYNEQYF.

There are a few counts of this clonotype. The CDR3 nucleotides read TGTGCCAGCAGCTTAGTGACCGACAGAATATATGGCTACACCTTC. Its protein is CASSLVTDRIYGYTF. This chain uses TRBV13 with TRBJ1-2; maybe TRBD1 (5 bases). V lost 1 base and J 5 bases, leaving 14 bases between the germline ends. CDR3 size: 15 residues. Germline CDR1 PRHDT, CDR2 FYEKMQ (reference sequence).

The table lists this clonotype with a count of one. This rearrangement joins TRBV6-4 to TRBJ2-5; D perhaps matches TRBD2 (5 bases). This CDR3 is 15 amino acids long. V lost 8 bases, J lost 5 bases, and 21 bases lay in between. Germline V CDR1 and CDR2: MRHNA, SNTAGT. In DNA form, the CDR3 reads TGTGCCAGCGGGGAGCGGATTGTGGGGTTTGAGACCCAGTACTTC. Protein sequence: CASGERIVGFETQYF.

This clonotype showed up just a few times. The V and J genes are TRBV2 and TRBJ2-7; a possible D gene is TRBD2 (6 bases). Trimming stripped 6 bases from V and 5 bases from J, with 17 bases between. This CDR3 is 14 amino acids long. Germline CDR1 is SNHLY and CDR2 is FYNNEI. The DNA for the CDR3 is TGTGCCAGCAGCCGAACTAGCACGGTCCACGAGCAGTACTTC. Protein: CASSRTSTVHEQYF.

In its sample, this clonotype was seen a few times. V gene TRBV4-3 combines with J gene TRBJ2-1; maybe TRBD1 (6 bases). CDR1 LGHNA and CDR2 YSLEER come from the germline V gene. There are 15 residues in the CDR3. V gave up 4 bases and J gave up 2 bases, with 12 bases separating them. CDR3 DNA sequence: TGCGCCAGCAGCCCTCTAGGGGGAACCTACAATGAGCAGTTCTTC. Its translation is CASSPLGGTYNEQFF.

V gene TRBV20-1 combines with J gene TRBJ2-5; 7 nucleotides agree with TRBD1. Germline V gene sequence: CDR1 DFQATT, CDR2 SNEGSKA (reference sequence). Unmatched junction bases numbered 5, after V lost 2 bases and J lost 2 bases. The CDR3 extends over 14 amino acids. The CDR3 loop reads CSARKGAEQETQYF. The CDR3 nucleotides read TGCAGTGCTAGAAAGGGGGCTGAACAAGAGACCCAGTACTTC.

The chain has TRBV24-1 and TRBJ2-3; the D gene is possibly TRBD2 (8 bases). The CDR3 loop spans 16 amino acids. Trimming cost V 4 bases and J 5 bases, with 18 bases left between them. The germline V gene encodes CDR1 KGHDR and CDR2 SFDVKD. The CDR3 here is CATSDGGDSRIDTQYF. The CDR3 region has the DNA TGTGCCACCAGTGACGGGGGGGACAGTCGGATAGATACGCAGTATTTT.

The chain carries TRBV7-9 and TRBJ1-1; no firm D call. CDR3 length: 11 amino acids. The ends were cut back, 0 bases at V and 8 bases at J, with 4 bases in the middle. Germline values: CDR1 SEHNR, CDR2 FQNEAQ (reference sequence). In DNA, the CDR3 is TGTGCCAGCAGCTTAGCCCCCGAAGCTTTCTTT. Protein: CASSLAPEAFF. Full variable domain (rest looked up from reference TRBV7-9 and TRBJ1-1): DTGVSQNPRHKITKRGQNVTFRCDPISEHNRLYWYRQTLGQGPEFLTYFQNEAQLEKSRLLSDRFSAERPKGSFSTLEIQRTEQGDSAMYLCASSLAPEAFFGQGTRLTVV.

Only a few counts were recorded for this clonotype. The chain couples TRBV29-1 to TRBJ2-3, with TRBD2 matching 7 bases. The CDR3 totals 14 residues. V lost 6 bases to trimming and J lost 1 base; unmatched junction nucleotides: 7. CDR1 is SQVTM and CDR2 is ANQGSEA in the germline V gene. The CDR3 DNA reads TGCAGCGTACCAGCGGGGTGGGGCACAGATACGCAGTATTTT. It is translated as CSVPAGWGTDTQYF.

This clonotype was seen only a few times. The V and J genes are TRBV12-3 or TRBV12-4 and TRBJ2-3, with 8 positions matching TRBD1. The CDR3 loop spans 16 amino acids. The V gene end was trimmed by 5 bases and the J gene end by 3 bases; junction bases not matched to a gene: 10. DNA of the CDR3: TGTGCCAGCAGTGAGCAGGGGGCGATGGGAACAGATACGCAGTATTTT. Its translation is CASSEQGAMGTDTQYF.

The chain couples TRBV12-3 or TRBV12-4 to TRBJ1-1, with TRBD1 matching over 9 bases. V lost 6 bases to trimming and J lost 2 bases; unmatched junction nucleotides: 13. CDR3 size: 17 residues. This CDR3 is CASSTTGTGYANTEAFF. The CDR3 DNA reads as TGTGCCAGCAGCACGACCGGGACAGGGTACGCCAACACTGAAGCTTTCTTT.

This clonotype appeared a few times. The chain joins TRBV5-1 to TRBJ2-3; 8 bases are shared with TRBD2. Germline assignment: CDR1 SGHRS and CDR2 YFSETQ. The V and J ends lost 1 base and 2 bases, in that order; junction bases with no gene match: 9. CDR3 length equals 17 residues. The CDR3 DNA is TGCGCCAGCAGCTTGATGTCAGTAGCGGGGTTCACAGATACGCAGTATTTT. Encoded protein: CASSLMSVAGFTDTQYF.

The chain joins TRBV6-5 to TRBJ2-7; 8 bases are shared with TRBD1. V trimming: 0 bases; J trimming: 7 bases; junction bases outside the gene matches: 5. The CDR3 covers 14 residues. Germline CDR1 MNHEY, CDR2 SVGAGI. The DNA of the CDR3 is TGTGCCAGCAGTTACTCGAGGGACAGGAATGAGCAGTACTTC. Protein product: CASSYSRDRNEQYF.

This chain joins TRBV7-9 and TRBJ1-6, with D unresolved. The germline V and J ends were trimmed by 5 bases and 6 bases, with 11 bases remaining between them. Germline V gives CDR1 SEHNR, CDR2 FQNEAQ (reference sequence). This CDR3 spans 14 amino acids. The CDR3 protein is CASSQQNPNSPLHF. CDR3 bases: TGTGCCAGCAGCCAGCAAAATCCTAATTCACCCCTCCACTTT. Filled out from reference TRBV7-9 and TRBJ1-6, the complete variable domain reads DTGVSQNPRHKITKRGQNVTFRCDPISEHNRLYWYRQTLGQGPEFLTYFQNEAQLEKSRLLSDRFSAERPKGSFSTLEIQRTEQGDSAMYLCASSQQNPNSPLHFGNGTRLTVT.

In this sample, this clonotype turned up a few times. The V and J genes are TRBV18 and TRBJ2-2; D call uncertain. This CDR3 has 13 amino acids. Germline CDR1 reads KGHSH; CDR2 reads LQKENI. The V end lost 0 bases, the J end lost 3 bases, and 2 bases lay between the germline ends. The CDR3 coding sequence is TGTGCCAGCTCACCACCGTACACCGGGGAGCTGTTTTTT. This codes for CASSPPYTGELFF.

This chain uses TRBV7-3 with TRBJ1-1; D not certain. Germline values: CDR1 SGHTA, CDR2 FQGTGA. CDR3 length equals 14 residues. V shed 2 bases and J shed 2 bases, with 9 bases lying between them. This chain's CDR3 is CASSLGRPNTEAFF. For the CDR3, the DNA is TGTGCCAGCAGCTTAGGCAGACCCAACACTGAAGCTTTCTTT.

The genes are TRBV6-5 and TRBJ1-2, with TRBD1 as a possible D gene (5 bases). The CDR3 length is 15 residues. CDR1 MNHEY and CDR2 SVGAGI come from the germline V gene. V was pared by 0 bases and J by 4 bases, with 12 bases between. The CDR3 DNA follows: TGTGCCAGCAGTTACTCCCCTCCAGGGCGCTATGGCTACACCTTC. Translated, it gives CASSYSPPGRYGYTF.

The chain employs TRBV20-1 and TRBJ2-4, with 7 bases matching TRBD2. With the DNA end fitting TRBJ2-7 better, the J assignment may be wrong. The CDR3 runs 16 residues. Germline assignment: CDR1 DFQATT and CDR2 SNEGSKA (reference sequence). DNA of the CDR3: TGCAGTGCTACACAAGCCCGACTAGCCGCGACGGACGAGCAGTACTTC. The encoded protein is CSATQARLAATDEQYF.

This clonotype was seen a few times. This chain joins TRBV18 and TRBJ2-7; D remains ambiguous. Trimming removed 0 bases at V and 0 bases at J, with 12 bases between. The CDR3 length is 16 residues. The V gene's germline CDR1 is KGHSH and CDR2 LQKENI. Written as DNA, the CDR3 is TGTGCCAGCTCACCACCGGGCCGGGCGGTCTCCTACGAGCAGTACTTC. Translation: CASSPPGRAVSYEQYF.

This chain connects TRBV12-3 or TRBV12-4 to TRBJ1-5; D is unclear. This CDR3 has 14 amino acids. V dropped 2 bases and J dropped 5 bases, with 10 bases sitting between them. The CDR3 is CASSLTPSHQPQHF. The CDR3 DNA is TGTGCCAGCAGTTTAACCCCGAGCCATCAGCCCCAGCATTTT.

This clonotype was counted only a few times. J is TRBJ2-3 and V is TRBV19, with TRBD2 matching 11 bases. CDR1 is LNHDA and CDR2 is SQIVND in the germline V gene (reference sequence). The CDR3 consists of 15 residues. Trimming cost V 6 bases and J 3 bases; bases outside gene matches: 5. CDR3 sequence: CASSVLAGGTDTQYF. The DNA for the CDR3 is TGTGCCAGTAGCGTCCTAGCGGGGGGAACAGATACGCAGTATTTT.

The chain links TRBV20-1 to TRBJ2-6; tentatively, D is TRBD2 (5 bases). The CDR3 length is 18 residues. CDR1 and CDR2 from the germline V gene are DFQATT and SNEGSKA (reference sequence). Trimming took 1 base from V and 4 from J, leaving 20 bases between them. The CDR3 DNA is TGCAGTGCTAGAGGGCAGGACGAGGACTTAGGCGGGGCCAACGTCCTGACTTTC. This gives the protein CSARGQDEDLGGANVLTF.

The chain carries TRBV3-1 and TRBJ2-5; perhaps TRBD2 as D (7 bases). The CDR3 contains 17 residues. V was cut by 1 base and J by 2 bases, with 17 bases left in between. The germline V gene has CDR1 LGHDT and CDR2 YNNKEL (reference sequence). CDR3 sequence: CASSQGGRGGAQETQYF. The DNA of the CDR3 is TGTGCCAGCAGCCAAGGGGGGAGAGGGGGGGCTCAAGAGACCCAGTACTTC.

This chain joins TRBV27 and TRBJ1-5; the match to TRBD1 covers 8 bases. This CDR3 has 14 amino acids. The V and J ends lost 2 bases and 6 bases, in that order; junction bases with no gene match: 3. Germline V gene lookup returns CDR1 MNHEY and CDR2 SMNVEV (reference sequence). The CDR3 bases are TGTGCCAGCAGTTTAGGAACAGGGGGTCAGCCCCAGCATTTT. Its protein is CASSLGTGGQPQHF.

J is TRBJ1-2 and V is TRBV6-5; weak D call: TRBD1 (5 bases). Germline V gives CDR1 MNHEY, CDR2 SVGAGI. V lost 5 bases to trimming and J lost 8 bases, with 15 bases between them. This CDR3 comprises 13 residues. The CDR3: CASSPDEGEGYTF. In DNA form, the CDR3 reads TGTGCCAGCAGTCCGGACGAAGGGGAGGGCTACACCTTC.

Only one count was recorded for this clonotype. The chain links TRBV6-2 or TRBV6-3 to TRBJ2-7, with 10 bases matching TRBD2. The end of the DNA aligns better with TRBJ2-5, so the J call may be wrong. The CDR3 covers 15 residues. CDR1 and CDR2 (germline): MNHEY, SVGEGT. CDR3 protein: CASSVSGGEWETQYF. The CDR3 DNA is TGTGCCAGCTCCGTGAGCGGGGGGGAGTGGGAGACCCAGTACTTC.

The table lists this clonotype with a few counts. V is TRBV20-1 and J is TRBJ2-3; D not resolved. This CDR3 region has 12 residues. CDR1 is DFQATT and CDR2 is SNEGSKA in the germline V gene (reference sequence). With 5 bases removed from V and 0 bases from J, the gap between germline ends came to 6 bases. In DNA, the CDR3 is TGCAGTGCTGCAGATAGCACAGATACGCAGTATTTT. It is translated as CSAADSTDTQYF.